This T cell receptor (beta chain) stems from a study of cytomegalovirus exposure and HLA in healthy donors. A remark on this clone: Its antigen is not known.

CDR3 length equals 15 residues. V was clipped by 2 bases and J by 2 bases; unmatched bases: 3. Per germline, CDR1 MNHNS and CDR2 SASEGT. General observations from the study: A later analysis linked a missense DCLRE1C variant to TCR beta V- and J-gene trimming. Donor immune exposure was known only as CMV serostatus.

Vbeta (60) and Jbeta (13) primers were used in the PCR. The method was immunoSEQ multiplex PCR; TCRdb's version includes in-frame clones alone and lacks a portion of them. The sample consists of approximately 89,000 clones, less than 85% of them appearing once. The chain combines TRBV6-1 with TRBJ2-3; 8 nucleotides line up with TRBD2. The TCR comes from a middle-aged man in good health and CMV-seropositive. The specimen sequenced was PBMCs. CDR3 protein: CASSESGGLTDTQYF. The CDR3 DNA reads as TGTGCCAGCAGTGAAAGCGGGGGACTCACAGATACGCAGTATTTT.